The next 18 T cell receptor beta chains were all read from a single sample in a study of neurological immune-mediated disorders. TCRdb analysed the 5' RACE reads with MiXCR anew, one entry per CDR3 protein. Of about 69,000 distinct CDR3 sequences in the sample, roughly 3.9% were seen once. The specimen sequenced was PBMCs. These receptors came from a man aged 25 to 40 with multiple sclerosis.

This clonotype was found many times. The rearrangement joins TRBV4-3 to TRBJ1-4; unclear D gene. The CDR3 has 16 residues. V was pared by 4 bases and J by 2 bases, with 14 bases between. Germline CDR1 and CDR2: LGHNA and YSLEER. CDR3 bases: TGCGCCAGCAGCCGCCGCCGGGGTTTCACTAATGAAAAACTGTTTTTT. Protein sequence: CASSRRRGFTNEKLFF.

This clonotype was picked up many times. The chain recombines TRBV20-1 with TRBJ1-5; D gene unclear. Trimming shortened V by 2 bases and J by 2 bases, and 7 bases separated the two germline ends. Germline lookup yields CDR1 DFQATT and CDR2 SNEGSKA (reference sequence). The CDR3 is 13 residues long. The CDR3 DNA reads TGCAGTGCTAGATCCGGGGGCAATCAGCCCCAGCATTTT. It is translated as CSARSGGNQPQHF.

This clonotype appeared many times. The chain has TRBV15 and TRBJ1-1; D might be TRBD1 (6 bases). CDR1 LNHNV and CDR2 YYDKDF come from the germline V gene (reference sequence). V was trimmed by 0 bases and J by 9 bases, leaving 14 bases between them. The CDR3 has 14 amino acids. The DNA for the CDR3 is TGTGCCACCAGCAGAGATTTGGGGGGCCCGAAAGCTTTCTTT. Residues: CATSRDLGGPKAFF.

The table lists this clonotype with many counts. The genes are TRBV5-1 and TRBJ1-1; D gene uncertain. Germline V lookup: CDR1 SGHRS, CDR2 YFSETQ. With 0 bases removed from V and 8 bases from J, the gap between germline ends came to 11 bases. The CDR3 runs to 13 residues. In nucleotides, the CDR3 is TGCGCCAGCAGCTTGGTTGGGGTTACCGAAGCTTTCTTT. Translating it yields CASSLVGVTEAFF.

The table lists this clonotype with many counts. This sequence joins TRBV18 and TRBJ1-2; tentative D call: TRBD1 (5 bases). The CDR3 has 18 residues. Germline CDR1 and CDR2: KGHSH and LQKENI. The ends were cut back, 1 base at V and 3 bases at J, with 21 bases in the middle. CDR3 amino acids: CASSPQEWTSYSYYGYTF. CDR3 sequence (DNA): TGTGCCAGCTCACCACAGGAATGGACATCTTATTCGTACTATGGCTACACCTTC.

This clonotype showed up many times. The V gene is TRBV12-3 or TRBV12-4, the J gene TRBJ2-1; TRBD2 agrees at 7 bases. V lost 0 bases, J lost 8 bases, and 13 bases stayed unmatched. This CDR3 region has 17 residues. The CDR3 DNA follows: TGTGCCAGCAGTTTAGCCCGCCCTGGCGGGGGAGCCGATGAGCAGTTCTTC. Residues: CASSLARPGGGADEQFF.

The gene calls are TRBV9 and TRBJ2-1; D is possibly TRBD1 (6 bases). V dropped 3 bases and J dropped 9 bases, with 16 bases sitting between them. The CDR3 is made up of 14 amino acids. Germline V CDR1 and CDR2: SGDLS, YYNGEE. CDR3 in DNA: TGTGCCAGCAGCGGTGATTTGGGGGCGGGTGAGCAGTTCTTC. It encodes CASSGDLGAGEQFF.

This clonotype has ten or more counts. The chain carries TRBV20-1 and TRBJ2-1, with TRBD2 matching 11 bases. Trimming took 6 bases from V and 3 from J; bases not matched to a gene: 7. Germline assignment: CDR1 DFQATT and CDR2 SNEGSKA (reference sequence). This CDR3 contains 15 residues. The CDR3 reads CSAEFSGGGYNEQFF. CDR3 nucleotide sequence: TGCAGTGCCGAATTTAGCGGGGGGGGCTACAATGAGCAGTTCTTC.

This clonotype has ten or more counts. The rearrangement uses TRBV12-3 or TRBV12-4 and TRBJ1-3; D is undetermined. Trimming took 5 bases from V and 2 from J, leaving 10 bases between them. CDR3 size: 14 residues. The CDR3 DNA reads TGTGCCAGCAGTAACGGGCTTACTGGAAACACCATATATTTT. As protein: CASSNGLTGNTIYF.

This clonotype was picked up many times. CDR3 in amino acids: CSARAQSGNTIYF. CDR3 nucleotides: TGCAGTGCTAGAGCGCAGTCTGGAAACACCATATATTTT. The rearrangement joins TRBV20-1 to TRBJ1-3; D not certain. From germline, CDR1 is DFQATT and CDR2 SNEGSKA (reference sequence). V lost 1 base and J 1 base, leaving 5 bases between the germline ends. This CDR3 region has 13 residues.

This clonotype was seen at least ten times. V usage is TRBV9 and J usage is TRBJ2-2; weak D call: TRBD1 (5 bases). Germline V lookup: CDR1 SGDLS, CDR2 YYNGEE. The V end was cut by 4 bases, the J end by 3 bases, with 10 bases between. The CDR3 spans 14 residues. The CDR3 reads CASSTSGYTGELFF. The CDR3 nucleotides are TGTGCCAGCAGCACCTCAGGGTACACCGGGGAGCTGTTTTTT.

This clonotype was detected many times. J is TRBJ1-2 and V is TRBV7-2; 9 positions agree with TRBD1. V lost 5 bases and J lost 4; bases outside the gene matches: 8. The germline CDR1 and CDR2 sequences are SGHTA and FQGNSA. The CDR3 spans 15 residues. The CDR3 DNA is TGTGCCAGCAGCCCGTCGACAGGGGGAGGCTATGGCTACACCTTC. Its protein is CASSPSTGGGYGYTF.

This clonotype was picked up many times. The J gene is TRBJ2-3, the V gene TRBV5-1; D may be TRBD2 (5 bases). The CDR3 is made up of 14 amino acids. Per the germline V gene, CDR1 is SGHRS and CDR2 is YFSETQ. V lost 0 bases and J 3 bases, leaving 8 bases between the germline ends. The chain's CDR3 is CASSLGGITDTQYF. The DNA for the CDR3 is TGCGCCAGCAGCTTGGGAGGGATAACAGATACGCAGTATTTT.

This clonotype was counted at least ten times. This chain links TRBV6-6 with TRBJ1-6; no firm D call. CDR1 MNHNY and CDR2 SVGAGI come from the germline V gene (reference sequence). This CDR3 is built from 14 residues. The V end was cut by 5 bases, the J end by 9 bases, with 14 bases between. CDR3 sequence: CASSPTRSASPLHF. DNA of the CDR3: TGTGCCAGCAGTCCGACAAGATCGGCTTCACCCCTCCACTTT.

Many counts were recorded for this clonotype. V is TRBV6-9 and J is TRBJ1-1; D not resolved. The germline gives CDR1 MNHGY, CDR2 SVAAGI. V lost 6 bases and J lost 3, with 5 bases in between. This CDR3 region has 11 residues. Here the CDR3 DNA reads TGTGCCAGCAGCCACGACACTGAAGCTTTCTTT. This translates into CASSHDTEAFF.

This clonotype was picked up many times. The rearrangement joins TRBV27 to TRBJ2-3; perhaps TRBD1 as D (7 bases). CDR1 is MNHEY, CDR2 SMNVEV, per germline (reference sequence). V dropped 0 bases and J dropped 3 bases, with 13 bases sitting between them. This CDR3 has 16 residues. CDR3 amino acids: CASSLSGGGGTDTQYF. The DNA for the CDR3 is TGTGCCAGCAGTTTATCAGGAGGGGGCGGAACAGATACGCAGTATTTT.

Many counts were recorded for this clonotype. The chain uses TRBV4-1 and TRBJ2-6; D might be TRBD1 (5 bases). Germline lookup yields CDR1 MGHRA and CDR2 YSYEKL. CDR3 length equals 18 residues. Deletions cut 4 bases from V and 0 bases from J, with 16 bases between. CDR3: CASSRRQLNPSGANVLTF. CDR3 DNA: TGCGCCAGCAGCCGGCGACAGCTAAACCCCTCTGGGGCCAACGTCCTGACTTTC.

There are many counts of this clonotype. The chain employs TRBV4-1 and TRBJ2-3; TRBD2 matches 8 bases. The CDR3 sequence is 16 residues long. Germline V gives CDR1 MGHRA, CDR2 YSYEKL. J gave up 2 bases and V 3 bases, and 7 bases lay outside the gene matches. The CDR3 loop is CASSQLTSAITDTQYF. The CDR3 DNA reads TGCGCCAGCAGCCAGCTGACTAGCGCTATCACAGATACGCAGTATTTT.